This section outlines one T cell receptor beta chain sequence together with its context. This clonotype was observed a handful of times. This clone's antigen is unknown. Base-call qualities are not available, and no considerably larger clone is one nucleotide away. V is reduced by 4 bases and J by 2 bases, leaving a spacing of 15 bases between them. According to the germline V gene, CDR1 reads MGHRA and CDR2 reads YSYEKL. From cysteine to phenylalanine, the CDR3 is 15 amino acids long. Only the CDR3 DNA stays, 45 bases, in frame from base 1. Sequencing relied on an Illumina MiSeq. Genomic DNA from sorted T cell subsets served as template for TCRbeta CDR3 amplification. The TCRbeta CDR3 region was amplified by multiplex PCR using 30 forward and 13 reverse primers. AMPure XP beads were used to purify the PCR products, after which a second 25-cycle PCR added indices and adaptors. Before sequencing, the libraries were purified from gel with the QIAquick Gel Extraction Kit. The original methods were these. FLASH was used to merge the paired-end reads, and IgBLAST was used to align the reads to IMGT V, D and J germline references. After reads whose alignment identity to germline references fell below 70% were discarded, more than 10,000,000 reads remained study-wide. CDR3 boundaries, reading frame and productivity were assigned following IMGT definitions. Clones at or above 1% of reads were defined as highly-expanded clones, and diversity was measured by normalized Shannon entropy. Group differences in Shannon entropy were tested with unpaired two-tailed t-tests. TCRdb took the public reads, trimmed them with fastp at Q25, ran MiXCR for clone calling and kept in-frame beta chains. Identical CDR3 protein sequences are pooled into one entry, listed with their most common genes and DNA. The V and J calls and clone size come from TCRdb's table, not from the authors' own analysis. The sample contains approximately 260,000 distinct CDR3 sequences, roughly 50% of them found a single time. Approximately 13% of the sample goes to the ten largest clones.

The sample comes from a study of type 1 and type 2 diabetes patients (dated by TCRdb to about 2016). Regarding the complete study: The cohort comprised fewer than 10 type 1 diabetes patients, four type 2 diabetes patients and roughly 6 nondiabetic controls recruited in China. Across the study, CD4+ and CD8+ T cells were positively selected from PBMCs using CD4 or CD8 MicroBeads on MACS columns. A total of 15 million to 20 million paired-end reads was generated across the whole study. The study used high-throughput sequencing to profile TCRbeta repertoires and compare individuals with type 1 diabetes, type 2 diabetes and no diabetes. Type 2 diabetes patients were included as a disease comparison group for the type 1 diabetes patients. Comparing approximately 21-cycle and roughly 27-cycle amplification showed similar V gene usage, suggesting similar primer efficiencies and random PCR bias. Paired-end sequencing of TCRbeta libraries was performed on Illumina HiSeq 2000 or MiSeq instruments. Broader findings and caveats from the paper: High diversity was shown by type 2 diabetes repertoires, and the diversity was significantly greater than that of type 1 diabetes repertoires in both CD4+ and CD8+ T cells. Age and gender were not matched between study groups, possibly biasing interpretation. Type 2 diabetes and control samples had highly correlated V and J gene usage patterns, with an average between-sample correlation of around 0.97. Because only a limited number of T2D and control samples were sequenced, some T1D-only HECs might also be present in more T2D or control samples. Few highly-expanded CD4+ clones, median one, were found in type 2 diabetes patients, accounting for a median approximately 4% of reads.

Every diabetic patient fulfilled standard classification criteria for type 1 or type 2 diabetes, and glucose and C-peptide were measured using WHO-recommended methods. Donors with other autoimmune diseases or infections within the previous four weeks were excluded from participation. About 10 milliliters of peripheral blood were drawn from each participant. LymphoPrep density separation was used to isolate PBMCs. Recombination joined TRBV4-1 with TRBJ2-7, with the D gene uncertain. Sequencing was performed on peripheral blood mononuclear cells (PBMCs). The TCR comes from a man between 18 and 35 years old with type 2 diabetes. The nucleotide sequence reads as follows: TGCGCCAGCAGCCTCCAGCCAGACTCTACCTACGAGCAGTACTTC. Its protein reads: CASSLQPDSTYEQYF.